This TCR beta chain stems from a study of cytomegalovirus exposure and HLA in healthy donors. As for the study in general: There were 75 million to 95 million unique TCRs (from HLA-typed donors) in an early data release. Study conclusions and caveats: Donor immune exposure was known only as CMV serostatus. What TCR beta sequences reportedly achieved was accurate prediction of HLA-A and HLA-B alleles in most subjects.

This clone appeared a single time. The antigen is unknown. This CDR3 is also generated by other DNA sequences in the sample. The PCR employed 60 Vbeta primers together with 13 Jbeta primers. Libraries were prepared by immunoSEQ multiplex PCR; TCRdb keeps only in-frame clonotypes and omits some of them. The sample has 200,000 or so clones, 75% to 90% seen once; the top ten hold about 2.6%. The CDR3 is 14 amino acids. Per the germline V gene, CDR1 is SGHRS and CDR2 is YFSETQ. V shed 4 bases, J shed 4 bases, and the junction held 5 bases outside the gene matches. Sequenced: PBMCs. The rearrangement joins TRBV5-1 to TRBJ1-2; 9 bases align to TRBD1. The TCR sequence derives from a woman aged 50 to 65 in good health and CMV-seropositive. CDR3 sequence (DNA): TGCGCCAGCAGCCCGGGACAGGGTTCCTATGGCTACACCTTC. It specifies CASSPGQGSYGYTF.